The T cell receptor (beta chain) described here comes from a study of blood T cell repertoires in COVID-19. Study-level background: From the United States, Italy and Spain came samples of acute and convalescent COVID-19. The cDNA or gDNA used as material had been derived from T cells, B-cell-depleted T cells, or PBMCs.

Original data processing: Amplification of reference gene primers was used by the study to estimate nucleated cell counts. Here immunoSEQ multiplex PCR was the method, and the copy in TCRdb shows in-frame clones only, minus some. The D gene and trimming were derived from the DNA, and the V and J assignments and clone size from that table. This table holds some 130,000 clones, 80% to 90% found once. The V and J ends lost 4 bases and 1 base respectively, with 8 bases between them. The CDR3 runs to 14 residues. In germline, CDR1 is PRHDT, CDR2 FYEKMQ (reference sequence). The clonotype comes from a human donor in a cohort sampled during active COVID-19. The rearrangement links TRBV13 to TRBJ1-3; D may be TRBD1 (6 bases). The sequenced material came from peripheral blood. This CDR3 reads CASSSGASGNTIYF. The CDR3, as DNA: TGTGCCAGCAGCTCAGGGGCTTCTGGAAACACCATATATTTT.